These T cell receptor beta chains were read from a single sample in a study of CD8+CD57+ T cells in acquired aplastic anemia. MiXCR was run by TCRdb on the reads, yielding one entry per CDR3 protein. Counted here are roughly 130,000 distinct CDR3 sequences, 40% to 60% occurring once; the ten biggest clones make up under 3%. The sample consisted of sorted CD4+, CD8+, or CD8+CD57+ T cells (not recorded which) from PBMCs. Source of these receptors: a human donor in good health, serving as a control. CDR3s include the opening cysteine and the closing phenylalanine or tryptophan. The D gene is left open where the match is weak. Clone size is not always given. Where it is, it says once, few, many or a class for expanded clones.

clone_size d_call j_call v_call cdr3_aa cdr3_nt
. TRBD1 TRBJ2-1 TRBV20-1 CSASIRTGVNEQFF TGCAGTGCTAGTATAAGGACAGGGGTCAATGAGCAGTTCTTC
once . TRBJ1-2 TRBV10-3 CAISELGGGYTF TGTGCCATCAGTGAGTTGGGGGGTGGCTACACCTTC
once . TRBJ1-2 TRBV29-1 CSVTGIDGYTF TGCAGCGTGACAGGTATCGACGGCTACACCTTC
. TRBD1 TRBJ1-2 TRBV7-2 CASSETGGVNYGYTF TGTGCCAGCAGCGAAACAGGGGGCGTGAACTATGGCTACACCTTC
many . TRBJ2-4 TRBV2 CASTGEVNIQYF TGTGCCAGCACTGGGGAAGTGAACATTCAGTACTTC
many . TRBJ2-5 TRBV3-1 CASSPYGPGETQYF TGTGCCAGCAGCCCCTACGGCCCTGGGGAGACCCAGTACTTC
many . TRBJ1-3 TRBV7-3 CASSLTPGVGNTIYF TGTGCCAGCAGCCTTACCCCAGGGGTTGGAAACACCATATATTTT
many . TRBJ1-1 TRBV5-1 CASSSYGGFGTEAFF TGCGCCAGCAGCTCCTACGGCGGGTTCGGGACTGAAGCTTTCTTT
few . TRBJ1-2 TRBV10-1 CASSLSPNYGYTF TGCGCCAGCAGTTTGAGTCCTAACTATGGCTACACCTTC
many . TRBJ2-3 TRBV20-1 CSARVISTDTQYF TGCAGTGCTAGGGTAATCAGCACAGATACGCAGTATTTT
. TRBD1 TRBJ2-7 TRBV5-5 CASSWGQGRGYEQYF TGTGCCAGCAGCTGGGGACAGGGGAGAGGGTACGAGCAGTACTTC
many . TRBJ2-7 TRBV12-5 CASGLVLYEQYF TGTGCTAGTGGTTTGGTACTCTACGAGCAGTACTTC
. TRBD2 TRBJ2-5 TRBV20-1 CSARDAGLAGGLGTQYF TGCAGTGCTAGAGACGCGGGACTAGCGGGGGGGCTCGGGACCCAGTACTTC
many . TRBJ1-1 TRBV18 CASSLVNTEAFF TGTGCCAGCTCACTGGTGAACACTGAAGCTTTCTTT
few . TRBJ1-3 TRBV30 CAWGVGLSSGNTIYF TGTGCCTGGGGGGTAGGGCTCAGCTCTGGAAACACCATATATTTT
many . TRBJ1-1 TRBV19 CASSMTGVYTEAFF TGTGCCAGTAGTATGACAGGCGTGTACACTGAAGCTTTCTTT
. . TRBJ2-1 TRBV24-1 CATSDPTNNEQFF TGTGCCACCAGTGACCCTACTAACAATGAGCAGTTCTTC
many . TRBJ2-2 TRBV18 CASSPPSPGNTGELFF TGTGCCAGCTCACCACCATCTCCCGGGAACACCGGGGAGCTGTTTTTT
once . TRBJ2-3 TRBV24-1 CATSDPVTAFQYF TGTGCCACCAGTGATCCCGTGACAGCGTTTCAGTATTTT
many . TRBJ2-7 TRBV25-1 CASSELLKNGGEQYF TGTGCCAGCAGTGAATTATTGAAGAACGGTGGCGAGCAGTACTTC
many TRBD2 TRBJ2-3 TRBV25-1 CASSESAGGPTDTQYF TGTGCCAGCAGTGAATCAGCGGGGGGGCCAACAGATACGCAGTATTTT
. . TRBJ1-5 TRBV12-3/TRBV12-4 CASSRDLPIDQPQHF TGTGCCAGCAGTAGGGACTTACCCATCGATCAGCCCCAGCATTTT
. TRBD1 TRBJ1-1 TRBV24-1 CATSDFTGGDTEAFF TGTGCCACCAGTGACTTTACAGGGGGAGACACTGAAGCTTTCTTT
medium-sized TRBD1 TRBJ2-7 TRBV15 CATRRTGETYEQYF TGTGCCACCAGGAGGACAGGGGAAACCTACGAGCAGTACTTC
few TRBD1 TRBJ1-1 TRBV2 CASRVDRGYMNTEAFF TGTGCTAGCAGAGTAGACAGGGGGTACATGAACACTGAAGCTTTCTTT
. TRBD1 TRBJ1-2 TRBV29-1 CSVLQGANGYTF TGCAGCGTGCTACAGGGGGCTAATGGCTACACCTTC